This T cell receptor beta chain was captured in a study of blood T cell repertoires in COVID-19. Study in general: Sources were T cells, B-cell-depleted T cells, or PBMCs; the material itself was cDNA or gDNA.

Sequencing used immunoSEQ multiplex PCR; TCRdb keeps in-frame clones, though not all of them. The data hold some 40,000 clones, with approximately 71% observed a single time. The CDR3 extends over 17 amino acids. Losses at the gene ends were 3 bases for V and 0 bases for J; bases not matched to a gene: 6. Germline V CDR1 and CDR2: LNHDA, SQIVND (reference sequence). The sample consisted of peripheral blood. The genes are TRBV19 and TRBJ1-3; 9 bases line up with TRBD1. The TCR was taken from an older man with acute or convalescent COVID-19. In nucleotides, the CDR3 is TGTGCCAGTAGTATCACCGGGACAGGGTTCTCTGGAAACACCATATATTTT. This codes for CASSITGTGFSGNTIYF.